The clone carrying this TCR beta chain was found once. Profiling relied on immunoSEQ multiplex PCR, and the TCRdb table lists in-frame clones only, not all of them. Of approximately 130,000 clones detected, roughly 95% appear once; the ten largest clones hold roughly 0.45%. Trimming stripped 6 bases from V and 1 base from J, with 9 bases between. The CDR3 loop spans 14 amino acids. The V gene's germline CDR1 is LNHDA and CDR2 SQIVND (reference sequence). The entry originates in a study of T cell changes during pregnancy in multiple sclerosis. The specimen was peripheral blood, collected after pregnancy. The clonotype comes from a female donor with multiple sclerosis, enrolled in a pregnancy study. The chain uses TRBV19 and TRBJ2-2, with TRBD1 as a possible D gene (6 bases). CDR3 loop: CASRQGLNTGELFF. CDR3 DNA: TGTGCCAGTAGACAGGGCCTGAACACCGGGGAGCTGTTTTTT.